This paragraph reports one T cell receptor (beta chain). Its matching antigen is unknown. Some clones are missing from TCRdb's copy, which holds only in-frame ones; the method was immunoSEQ multiplex PCR. Here the sample spans under 2,000,000 clones, just under 95% being singletons. The sample belongs to a study of shared clonotypes between healthy human individuals. CD45RO-negative, CCR7-selected cells formed the naive CD8 fraction, which excluded terminally differentiated effector memory CD45RA+ cells. Study-wide points: An expected dependence of interdonor clonotype sharing on sequencing depth was noted.

Per germline, CDR1 SGHNT and CDR2 YYREEE (reference sequence). The CDR3 spans 13 residues. Trimming removed 1 base from V and 6 bases from J, with 11 bases in between. The sequenced material came from naive CD8+ T cells sorted from blood. This clonotype originated in a man in his late teens or twenties in good health. J is TRBJ2-7 and V is TRBV5-4; D perhaps matches TRBD1 (6 bases). The CDR3 nucleotides read TGTGCCAGCAGCTTGTCTACAGGGACCGAGCAGTACTTC. Translating it yields CASSLSTGTEQYF.